These T cell receptor beta chains were read from a single sample in a study of cytomegalovirus exposure and HLA in healthy donors. Some clones are missing from TCRdb's copy, which holds only in-frame ones; the method was immunoSEQ multiplex PCR. The sample contains 100,000 to 150,000 clones, approximately 81% of which appear only once. The specimen sequenced was PBMCs. The receptors here all came from a male donor in good health and CMV-seronegative. CDR3s include the opening cysteine and the closing phenylalanine or tryptophan. D genes are given only for firm matches. Size is stated for part of the rows, as once, few or many counts, or as a class when the clone is expanded.

j_call d_call v_call clone_size cdr3_aa cdr3_nt
TRBJ2-2 NA TRBV13 NA CASSLLTGVNSNTGELFF TGTGCCAGCAGCTTATTGACAGGCGTCAACTCGAACACCGGGGAGCTGTTTTTT
TRBJ1-4 TRBD1 TRBV7-2 NA CASSPGTGLEKLFF TGTGCCAGCAGCCCCGGGACAGGGTTGGAAAAACTGTTTTTT
TRBJ2-7 NA TRBV19 once CASSTHYEQYF TGTGCCAGTAGTACACACTACGAGCAGTACTTC
TRBJ2-7 NA TRBV5-6 few CASSPTLTGETYEQYF TGTGCCAGCAGCCCCACCCTGACCGGGGAGACCTACGAGCAGTACTTC
TRBJ1-1 TRBD1 TRBV9 NA CASSVGTGPILNTEAFF TGTGCCAGCAGCGTGGGGACAGGCCCTATTTTGAACACTGAAGCTTTCTTT
TRBJ2-2 NA TRBV19 NA CASSAGRTNTGELFF TGTGCCAGTAGTGCCGGACGGACAAACACCGGGGAGCTGTTTTTT
TRBJ2-1 TRBD2 TRBV7-6 NA CASSLAGTSGGVYNEQFF TGTGCCAGCAGCTTAGCGGGGACTAGCGGGGGAGTATACAATGAGCAGTTCTTC
TRBJ1-1 NA TRBV5-8 NA CASSFLNRRNTEAFF TGTGCCAGCAGCTTCCTTAACAGGAGGAACACTGAAGCTTTCTTT
TRBJ1-2 NA TRBV6-5 NA CASSKGQINYGYTF TGTGCCAGCAGCAAAGGACAGATTAACTATGGCTACACCTTC
TRBJ1-2 NA TRBV27 NA CASSFIPDSPYGYTF TGTGCCAGCAGTTTTATACCCGACAGCCCTTATGGCTACACCTTC
TRBJ2-7 TRBD2 TRBV29-1 NA CSVEGGASGLAYEQYF TGCAGCGTTGAGGGAGGGGCTAGCGGGTTAGCCTACGAGCAGTACTTC
TRBJ1-2 TRBD1 TRBV7-2 NA CASSLLGGTGTNYGYTF TGTGCCAGCAGCTTACTGGGGGGGACAGGGACAAACTATGGCTACACCTTC
TRBJ2-5 NA TRBV4-3 NA CASSQEWRIETQYF TGCGCCAGCAGCCAAGAGTGGAGGATAGAGACCCAGTACTTC
TRBJ1-2 NA TRBV9 NA CASSKNGEFRGYTF TGTGCCAGCAGCAAAAACGGGGAATTCCGTGGCTACACCTTC
TRBJ2-7 TRBD1 TRBV5-1 NA CASSSWTGGDYEQYF TGCGCCAGCAGCTCATGGACAGGGGGGGACTACGAGCAGTACTTC
TRBJ2-3 TRBD1 TRBV7-2 NA CASSFRQGGFTDTQYF TGTGCCAGCAGCTTCAGACAGGGGGGGTTCACAGATACGCAGTATTTT
TRBJ1-2 NA TRBV15 NA CATSRAGAGANYGYTF TGTGCCACCAGCAGGGCGGGGGCAGGAGCCAACTATGGCTACACCTTC
TRBJ1-5 NA TRBV30 NA CAWGKKGLGNQPQHF TGTGCCTGGGGGAAAAAGGGGCTTGGCAATCAGCCCCAGCATTTT
TRBJ2-3 TRBD1 TRBV28 NA CASGSPGTVSTQYF TGTGCCAGCGGAAGTCCCGGGACAGTGTCTACGCAGTATTTT
TRBJ1-5 TRBD1 TRBV6-1 NA CASSVVGTAQHF TGTGCCAGCAGTGTAGTAGGGACAGCCCAGCATTTT
TRBJ2-4 TRBD2 TRBV11-1 NA CASSLLSSGGAQNIQYF TGTGCCAGCAGCCTTCTATCTAGCGGGGGGGCCCAAAACATTCAGTACTTC
TRBJ2-7 NA TRBV27 NA CASSTPGGYEQYF TGTGCCAGCAGTACCCCCGGCGGCTACGAGCAGTACTTC
TRBJ2-2 TRBD1 TRBV11-2 NA CASSSRRTGKTGELFF TGTGCCAGCAGCTCCCGCAGGACAGGGAAAACCGGGGAGCTGTTTTTT
TRBJ2-7 TRBD1 TRBV10-2 NA CASSGDRGPYEQYF TGCGCCAGCAGTGGGGACAGGGGGCCCTACGAGCAGTACTTC
TRBJ2-7 NA TRBV5-5 NA CASSLTGSYEQYF TGTGCCAGCAGCTTGACAGGGTCCTACGAGCAGTACTTC
TRBJ1-2 NA TRBV10-2 NA CASGGGAPYNYGYTF TGCGCCAGCGGGGGGGGCGCACCTTACAACTATGGCTACACCTTC
TRBJ2-3 TRBD2 TRBV28 NA CASSGWTSGRADTQYF TGTGCCAGCAGTGGCTGGACTAGCGGGAGGGCAGATACGCAGTATTTT
TRBJ1-2 NA TRBV13 once CASSLGQYYGYTF TGTGCCAGCAGCTTAGGCCAGTACTATGGCTACACCTTC
TRBJ2-7 TRBD2 TRBV30 NA CAWRRGRGPYEQYF TGTGCCTGGAGGCGGGGGAGGGGTCCTTACGAGCAGTACTTC
TRBJ2-7 NA TRBV10-3 NA CAISEGGEAYEQYF TGTGCCATCAGTGAGGGGGGCGAGGCCTACGAGCAGTACTTC
TRBJ1-1 TRBD1 TRBV29-1 NA CSVIGTGRRSTEAFF TGCAGCGTCATAGGGACAGGGCGAAGGAGCACTGAAGCTTTCTTT
TRBJ2-7 TRBD2 TRBV23-1 NA CASSHPRTSLRSYEQYF TGCGCCAGCAGTCATCCAAGGACTAGCCTCAGGTCCTACGAGCAGTACTTC
TRBJ2-3 NA TRBV5-1 NA CASSLARQGLGTDTQYF TGCGCCAGCAGCTTGGCTCGGCAGGGATTAGGCACAGATACGCAGTATTTT
TRBJ2-5 NA TRBV15 NA CATSRELPSLGETQYF TGTGCCACCAGCAGAGAACTCCCGTCCCTTGGAGAGACCCAGTACTTC
TRBJ1-4 TRBD1 TRBV9 NA CASSDRGANEKLFF TGTGCCAGCAGCGACAGGGGTGCTAATGAAAAACTGTTTTTT
TRBJ2-6 TRBD1 TRBV6-4 NA CASSRDRGTSGANVLTF TGTGCCAGCAGCCGGGACAGGGGGACTTCTGGGGCCAACGTCCTGACTTTC
TRBJ2-5 TRBD1 TRBV7-9 NA CASSPKWTGEETQYF TGTGCCAGCAGCCCCAAGTGGACAGGGGAAGAGACCCAGTACTTC
TRBJ1-2 NA TRBV4-1 few CASSQDKEGKNYGYTF TGCGCCAGCAGCCAGGATAAGGAGGGGAAGAACTATGGCTACACCTTC
TRBJ2-7 TRBD1 TRBV4-2 NA CASSQGRTGARSSYEQYF TGTGCCAGCAGCCAAGGTAGGACAGGGGCGCGAAGCTCCTACGAGCAGTACTTC
TRBJ2-1 TRBD1 TRBV6-1 NA CASSRGQGGNEQFF TGTGCCAGCAGTAGAGGACAGGGCGGCAATGAGCAGTTCTTC
TRBJ2-2 NA TRBV5-6 few CASSLEQLNTGELFF TGTGCCAGCAGCTTGGAACAGCTGAACACCGGGGAGCTGTTTTTT
TRBJ1-2 TRBD1 TRBV4-3 NA CASSPGTGNYGYTF TGCGCCAGCAGCCCCGGGACAGGGAACTATGGCTACACCTTC
TRBJ2-3 NA TRBV2 once CASTSGHTDTQYF TGTGCCAGCACGAGCGGGCACACAGATACGCAGTATTTT
TRBJ2-5 NA TRBV21-1 once CASSKVERVAGSQETQYF TGTGCCAGCAGCAAAGTGGAGCGGGTAGCGGGAAGTCAGGAGACCCAGTACTTC
TRBJ1-6 NA TRBV9 NA CASSVGPATTGSPLHF TGTGCCAGCAGCGTAGGTCCTGCAACGACGGGTTCACCCCTCCACTTT
TRBJ2-3 TRBD1 TRBV30 NA CAWTGGGTDTQYF TGTGCCTGGACAGGGGGCGGCACAGATACGCAGTATTTT
TRBJ2-1 TRBD2 TRBV7-2 NA CASSSRTSGRAPPYNEQFF TGTGCCAGCAGCTCACGGACTAGCGGGAGGGCTCCCCCCTACAATGAGCAGTTCTTC
TRBJ1-2 NA TRBV6-1 NA CASSAEEDLYGYTF TGTGCCAGCAGTGCGGAGGAGGACCTCTATGGCTACACCTTC
TRBJ1-2 TRBD1 TRBV11-3 NA CASSHDRGGGYTF TGTGCCAGCAGCCACGACAGGGGCGGAGGCTACACCTTC
TRBJ1-5 TRBD1 TRBV19 NA CASSTRDSDSNQPQHF TGTGCCAGTAGCACCCGGGACAGCGATAGCAATCAGCCCCAGCATTTT